The 22 T cell receptor beta chains below come from one sample, sequenced in a study of blood T cell repertoires in COVID-19. The assay was immunoSEQ multiplex PCR, and TCRdb's table has in-frame clones only and misses some. The profile shows 150,000 to 190,000 clones, more than 75% of them singletons. The specimen sequenced was peripheral blood. The origin of the receptors is a woman aged 55-69 years with COVID-19, enrolled during active disease.

The V and J genes are TRBV2 and TRBJ1-1, with D uncertain. This CDR3 is 13 amino acids long. CDR1 is SNHLY and CDR2 is FYNNEI in the germline V gene. The V end was cut by 2 bases, the J end by 3 bases, with 7 bases between. Here the CDR3 reads CASSEIHHTEAFF. As DNA, the CDR3 is TGTGCCAGCAGTGAAATACACCACACTGAAGCTTTCTTT.

The chain links TRBV5-1 to TRBJ2-3, with 15 bases aligning to TRBD2. Germline CDR1 and CDR2: SGHRS and YFSETQ. V gave up 3 bases and J gave up 3 bases; unmatched junction bases: 5. This CDR3 contains 17 residues. DNA of the CDR3: TGCGCCAGCAGCTACGGACTAGCGGGAGGGAGGACAGATACGCAGTATTTT. It yields the protein CASSYGLAGGRTDTQYF.

The chain joins TRBV11-2 to TRBJ1-5; D ambiguous. Deletions cut 0 bases from V and 10 bases from J, with 13 bases between. CDR1 is SGHAT and CDR2 is FQNNGV in the germline V gene. The CDR3 runs 14 residues. The CDR3: CASSLDGVDRPQHF. DNA for the CDR3: TGTGCCAGCAGCTTAGACGGGGTCGACCGACCCCAGCATTTT.

The chain joins TRBV3-1 (or the pseudogene TRBV3-2) to TRBJ1-2; 7 nucleotides match TRBD1. This CDR3 is 16 amino acids long. Germline V gene sequence: CDR1 LGHDT, CDR2 YNNKEL (reference sequence). Trimming took 1 base from V and 0 from J; bases not matched to a gene: 5. The CDR3 region is CASSQGRTGANYGYTF. As DNA, the CDR3 is TGTGCCAGCAGCCAAGGGCGGACAGGCGCTAACTATGGCTACACCTTC.

The chain is built from TRBV5-6 and TRBJ1-2; D is possibly TRBD1 (5 bases). The CDR3 extends over 14 amino acids. Deletions cut 1 base from V and 4 bases from J, with 11 bases between. Germline values: CDR1 SGHDT, CDR2 YYEEEE. CDR3 in DNA: TGTGCCAGCAGCTTGTCGGGGGTTAGCTATGGCTACACCTTC. It encodes CASSLSGVSYGYTF.

The gene calls are TRBV6-5 and TRBJ1-5; possibly TRBD1 for D (5 bases). The length of the CDR3 is 12 residues. Per the germline V gene, CDR1 is MNHEY and CDR2 is SVGAGI. Deletions cut 8 bases from V and 7 bases from J, with 12 bases between. CDR3 sequence reads: CASSQGVQPQHF. In DNA, the CDR3 is TGTGCCAGCTCACAAGGGGTACAGCCCCAGCATTTT.

The CDR3 sequence: CASSEPGETEAFF. In DNA, the CDR3 is TGTGCCAGCAGTGAGCCGGGGGAGACTGAAGCTTTCTTT. V and J are TRBV25-1 and TRBJ1-1, with D possibly TRBD1 on 5 matching bases. The V and J ends lost 3 bases and 5 bases respectively, with 10 bases between them. Germline assignment: CDR1 MGHDK and CDR2 SYGVNS. CDR3 length: 13 residues.

Only a few counts were recorded for this clone. The gene calls are TRBV20-1 and TRBJ1-2; possibly TRBD1 for D (6 bases). V lost 3 bases and J 4 bases, leaving 6 bases between the germline ends. The CDR3 length is 11 residues. Germline CDR1 reads DFQATT; CDR2 reads SNEGSKA (reference sequence). CDR3: CSARDSYGYTF. The DNA of the CDR3 is TGCAGTGCTAGGGACAGCTATGGCTACACCTTC.

The chain is built from TRBV7-2 and TRBJ2-7; possible D gene TRBD2, 5 bases. V was trimmed by 0 bases and J by 0 bases, leaving 12 bases between them. The CDR3 has 16 amino acids. In germline, CDR1 is SGHTA, CDR2 FQGNSA. CDR3 DNA sequence: TGTGCCAGCAGCTTAGCGCCGGCGGGTTCCTCCTACGAGCAGTACTTC. Translation gives CASSLAPAGSSYEQYF.

The chain uses TRBV18 and TRBJ1-1; possible D gene TRBD1, 6 bases. In germline, CDR1 is KGHSH, CDR2 LQKENI. V was trimmed by 1 base and J by 0 bases, leaving 15 bases between them. The length of the CDR3 is 17 residues. Here the CDR3 reads CASSPRGGASMNTEAFF. The DNA of the CDR3 is TGTGCCAGCTCACCACGGGGGGGGGCCTCTATGAACACTGAAGCTTTCTTT.

The chain is built from TRBV21-1 and TRBJ2-3; the table's D gene call, TRBD1, was not cross checked with the DNA. TRBV21-1 is a listed pseudogene. The CDR3 is 16 residues long. The CDR3 protein is CASSNGSGGLTDTQYF. The CDR3 DNA is TGTGCCAGCAGCAATGGATCAGGGGGCTTAACAGATACGCAGTATTTT.

The gene calls are TRBV29-1 and TRBJ2-7, with D perhaps TRBD2 (5 bases). The CDR3 has 13 residues. Germline lookup yields CDR1 SQVTM and CDR2 ANQGSEA. Trimming took 3 bases from V and 0 from J, leaving 9 bases between them. Written as DNA, the CDR3 is TGCAGCGTTGACGGAGGAAACTCCTACGAGCAGTACTTC. Translating it yields CSVDGGNSYEQYF.

The rearrangement links TRBV7-2 to TRBJ2-2; possible D gene TRBD2, 7 bases. From germline, CDR1 is SGHTA and CDR2 FQGNSA. The CDR3 contains 16 residues. Trimming shortened V by 2 bases and J by 4 bases, and 14 bases separated the two germline ends. The CDR3 DNA reads TGTGCCAGCAGCTTAAAGGGCGGGGGCTTCACCGGGGAGCTGTTTTTT. Protein: CASSLKGGGFTGELFF.

This clone was detected only once. J is TRBJ2-2 and V is TRBV25-1, with D tentatively TRBD2 (5 bases). This CDR3 has 15 amino acids. CDR1 and CDR2 (germline): MGHDK, SYGVNS. V was shortened by 3 bases and J by 8 bases, with 16 bases between the two germline ends. CDR3 protein: CASSDARTRTGELFF. CDR3 in DNA: TGTGCCAGCAGTGACGCCCGGACCCGGACTGGGGAGCTGTTTTTT.

This sequence joins TRBV6-6 and TRBJ2-1; no reliable D call. Deletions cut 7 bases from V and 9 bases from J, with 16 bases between. Germline assignment: CDR1 MNHNY and CDR2 SVGAGI (reference sequence). This CDR3 has 13 residues. The CDR3 reads CASTSTRPFEQFF. The DNA of the CDR3 is TGTGCCAGCACCTCGACACGGCCGTTTGAGCAGTTCTTC.

The CDR3 DNA sequence: TGTGCCAGCAGCTCGCAGGGACTAGCGGGGACCAACACCGGGGAGCTGTTTTTT. As protein: CASSSQGLAGTNTGELFF. J is TRBJ2-2 and V is TRBV7-3; 13 nucleotides agree with TRBD2. The germline V gene has CDR1 SGHTA and CDR2 FQGTGA. The CDR3 extends over 18 amino acids. V dropped 4 bases and J dropped 2; count of bases not matched to a gene: 7.

This rearrangement joins TRBV5-1 to TRBJ1-2; D might be TRBD1 (5 bases). The germline gives CDR1 SGHRS, CDR2 YFSETQ. Between the trimmed V and J ends, which lost 4 bases and 0 bases, there was a span of 19 bases. This CDR3 comprises 17 residues. CDR3 sequence (DNA): TGCGCCAGCAGCCCGGGGGGAGGATCGGATTCTAACTATGGCTACACCTTC. The encoded protein is CASSPGGGSDSNYGYTF.

The V call is TRBV7-9, the J call TRBJ1-1; 7 bases map to TRBD1. The ends lost 5 bases at V and 6 bases at J; junction bases unmatched: 9. The CDR3 has 14 residues. CDR1 is SEHNR, CDR2 FQNEAQ, per germline (reference sequence). The CDR3 here is CASSQTGALPEAFF. The CDR3 coding sequence is TGTGCCAGCAGCCAAACAGGGGCGCTGCCTGAAGCTTTCTTT.

The rearrangement uses TRBV21-1 and TRBJ2-3; TRBD1, the table's D call, lacks a check against the DNA. TRBV21-1 is a pseudogene. The CDR3 extends over 19 amino acids. The CDR3 protein is CASSTPSPPGTGITDTQYF. Here the CDR3 DNA reads TGTGCCAGCAGCACACCCTCTCCGCCCGGGACAGGGATAACAGATACGCAGTATTTT.

The chain employs TRBV10-2 and TRBJ2-7; 7 nucleotides align to TRBD1. V shed 6 bases and J 1 base; nucleotides not matched to a gene: 9. The CDR3 runs to 15 residues. Germline V CDR1 and CDR2: WSHSY, SAAADI. The CDR3 reads CASSPLAGGSYEQYV. For the CDR3, the DNA is TGCGCCAGCAGCCCTCTGGCAGGGGGTTCCTACGAGCAGTACGTC.

The chain joins TRBV7-9 to TRBJ1-2; TRBD1 agrees at 8 bases. Germline CDR1 is SEHNR and CDR2 is FQNEAQ (reference sequence). The CDR3 has 15 residues. With V trimmed by 4 bases and J by 6 bases, 10 bases remained unmatched. The CDR3 nucleotides read TGTGCCAGCAGCTCCCGGCCAGGGGGCCGGGATGGCTACACCTTC. Translating it yields CASSSRPGGRDGYTF.

The V and J genes are TRBV18 and TRBJ2-7; maybe TRBD2 (5 bases). Trimming removed 3 bases at V and 0 bases at J, with 9 bases between. The CDR3 spans 14 residues. The germline gives CDR1 KGHSH, CDR2 LQKENI. Here the CDR3 DNA reads TGTGCCAGCTCACCCGAGGAGGACTCCTACGAGCAGTACTTC. It encodes CASSPEEDSYEQYF.